This entry describes one TCR beta chain. It has no known antigen specificity. The record has no base qualities; no much larger clone is one base away. TCRbeta CDR3 regions were amplified from genomic DNA by means of the immunoSEQ Assay, a bias-controlled multiplex PCR. The original methods were these. Nucleated cell counts per sample were estimated from amplification of reference gene primers within the assay. To quantify the absolute abundance of each unique TCRbeta CDR3 rearrangement, sequence reads were collapsed and filtered. For each sample, productive Simpson clonality was calculated as the square root of Simpson's diversity index across productive rearrangements. Sourced from immuneACCESS, this table was stored by TCRdb with only in-frame sequences that have V and J called. A share of the clones is absent; for the studies checked, an unresolved V gene accounts for under half, and the remainder has no known explanation. The DNA was the basis for D and trimming; V, J and clone size are from that table. The sample table contains around 280,000 clones; only one count was recorded for approximately 86% of them. The ten largest make up approximately 2% of the sample.

V is clipped by 6 bases and J by 3 bases, and the sequence between their germline boundaries is 15 bases long. CDR1 and CDR2 (MNHEY, SVGAGI) derive from the germline V gene. The CDR3 covers 15 residues, taking in both the cysteine and the phenylalanine. The read is trimmed to its CDR3 DNA, 45 bases read in frame from base 1. Another Seattle source contributed samples from volunteer blood donors who had recovered from COVID-19. Whole blood was collected in K2EDTA tubes by collaborating institutions according to the institutions' own protocols. For TCRbeta analysis, collaborator samples were shipped as frozen whole blood, as isolated PBMCs, or as DNA extracted from either sample type. The data were obtained in a study of blood T cell repertoires in COVID-19 (TCRdb year 2020). Looking at the study overall: Collaborator samples came from the United States, Italy and Spain and covered acute and convalescent phases of COVID-19. The material from the prospective study consisted of cDNA or gDNA derived from T cells, B-cell-depleted T cells, or PBMCs. The dataset comprised deeply sampled blood TCRbeta repertoires from subjects exposed to, actively infected with, or recovered from COVID-19. The repertoires were made available in a free public database intended to serve as a resource for research on the immune response to SARS-CoV-2. The samples were drawn from two sources: the first 160 participants of the ongoing ImmuneRACE study, and 1,200 or so subjects contributed by 6 global collaborators. Sample metadata almost always included a de-identified subject ID, COVID-19 status, age in years and sex. Where available, HLA class I and class II types were obtained from metadata supplied by the sample provider rather than from assay-based typing.

Results the study describes overall, beyond this receptor: The amount of clinical and demographic metadata varied by source and participant and was provided uncurated.

Sequencing was performed on peripheral blood. The rearranged chain carries TRBV6-5 and TRBJ1-5; the D gene cannot be resolved reliably. The sequence was collected from a woman younger than 45 who had recovered from COVID-19. The encoded CDR3 is CASSLTGIINQPQHF. The DNA sequence follows: TGTGCCAGCAGCCTGACCGGGATCATCAATCAGCCCCAGCATTTT.